The next 6 T cell receptor beta chains were all read from a single sample in a study of cytomegalovirus exposure and HLA in healthy donors. Method: immunoSEQ multiplex PCR; TCRdb's copy keeps in-frame clones and lacks some. The sample lists 200,000 to 250,000 clones, more than 75% seen once, with more than 1.5% in the top ten. Material for sequencing was PBMCs. All receptors come from a woman in her late teens or twenties in good health and CMV-seropositive.

This chain uses TRBV6-1 with TRBJ2-5; the match to TRBD1 covers 9 bases. With 4 bases clipped from V and 4 bases from J, the junction kept 10 bases outside the gene matches. The CDR3 totals 16 residues. Germline CDR1 MNHNS, CDR2 SASEGT. The CDR3 here is CASSAWGQGVLETQYF. The CDR3 nucleotides read TGTGCCAGCAGTGCGTGGGGACAGGGAGTTTTAGAGACCCAGTACTTC.

The chain couples TRBV6-5 to TRBJ1-2; D is ambiguous. Germline V gene lookup returns CDR1 MNHEY and CDR2 SVGAGI. Trimming cost V 6 bases and J 8 bases, with 13 bases left between them. The length of the CDR3 is 12 residues. The CDR3 loop reads CASRIDREGYTF. The CDR3 coding sequence is TGTGCCAGCAGGATCGACCGGGAGGGCTACACCTTC.

This clone showed up just a few times. This rearrangement joins TRBV28 to TRBJ1-1; D unresolved. V was cut by 5 bases and J by 6 bases, with 7 bases left in between. This CDR3 comprises 11 residues. Per the germline V gene, CDR1 is MDHEN and CDR2 is SYDVKM. The CDR3 coding sequence is TGTGCCAGCAGTCTAGTTTCTGAAGCTTTCTTT. It yields the protein CASSLVSEAFF.

This clone occurred many times. The chain carries TRBV10-1 and TRBJ1-1, with D possibly being TRBD1 (6 bases). The CDR3 consists of 11 residues. Trimming took 5 bases from V and 5 from J, leaving 6 bases between them. Germline assignment: CDR1 WNHNN and CDR2 SYGVQD (reference sequence). The CDR3 coding sequence is TGCGCCAGCAGTAGGGGGACTGAAGCTTTCTTT. Its translation: CASSRGTEAFF.

Only one count was recorded for this clone. V gene TRBV4-1 combines with J gene TRBJ2-1; 11 nucleotides align to TRBD2. Looked up from germline, CDR1 is MGHRA and CDR2 is YSYEKL. V lost 5 bases and J lost 6; bases outside the gene matches: 6. The CDR3 is made up of 15 amino acids. CDR3 residues: CASSLLAGVGNEQFF. The CDR3 DNA sequence: TGCGCCAGCAGCTTACTAGCGGGAGTTGGCAATGAGCAGTTCTTC.

The chain employs TRBV6-1 and TRBJ1-5; 8 bases map to TRBD1. This CDR3 has 17 amino acids. The trim removed 3 bases at V and 3 bases at J, leaving 10 bases unmatched. Germline V gene data show CDR1 as MNHNS and CDR2 as SASEGT. The DNA for the CDR3 is TGTGCCAGCAGTGACATACTGGGACAGGTGCACAATCAGCCCCAGCATTTT. Its protein is CASSDILGQVHNQPQHF.